The rows below give T cell receptor beta chains drawn from one sample of a study of OX40 agonist ivuxolimab in advanced cancers. Produced via immunoSEQ multiplex PCR; TCRdb's table is partial and in-frame only. The sample records some 16,000 clones, around 75% being singletons. The starting material was CD4+ or CD8+ T cells sorted from blood, obtained in a trial of the OX40 agonist ivuxolimab. Receptor source: an adult with an advanced solid tumor such as melanoma, head and neck, liver or kidney cancer. The CDR3 runs from the conserved cysteine through the conserved F or W. A D gene is named only where the DNA matches it firmly.

J gene: TRBJ2-1
V gene: TRBV7-8
D gene: NA
CDR3 protein: CASIRENLNEQFF

J gene: TRBJ2-5
V gene: TRBV11-2
D gene: NA
CDR3 protein: CASSLVGETQYF

J gene: TRBJ1-1
V gene: TRBV13
D gene: NA
CDR3 protein: CASSLGRGNTEAFF

J gene: TRBJ2-7
V gene: TRBV5-1
D gene: TRBD2
CDR3 protein: CASSLAASGNYEQYF

J gene: TRBJ2-7
V gene: TRBV7-3
D gene: TRBD2
CDR3 protein: CASSSTSGRAWEQYF

J gene: TRBJ2-7
V gene: TRBV5-1
D gene: TRBD1
CDR3 protein: CASSLVGTGGAYEQYF

J gene: TRBJ2-7
V gene: TRBV10-2
D gene: NA
CDR3 protein: CASSERPSYEQYF

J gene: TRBJ1-4
V gene: TRBV5-1
D gene: NA
CDR3 protein: CASSLNQGQVNEKLFF

J gene: TRBJ1-5
V gene: TRBV4-1
D gene: NA
CDR3 protein: CASSQDLNRREGQPQHF

J gene: TRBJ1-2
V gene: TRBV7-9
D gene: NA
CDR3 protein: CASSLEVSRWPF

J gene: TRBJ2-3
V gene: TRBV28
D gene: NA
CDR3 protein: CATQTRTTTDTQYF

J gene: TRBJ2-1
V gene: TRBV5-6
D gene: TRBD1
CDR3 protein: CASSLDREGPYNEQFF

J gene: TRBJ2-3
V gene: TRBV7-9
D gene: TRBD1
CDR3 protein: CASSARRGTGLTHTQYF

J gene: TRBJ2-1
V gene: TRBV10-3
D gene: NA
CDR3 protein: CAISEKAGSNEQFF

J gene: TRBJ2-1
V gene: TRBV2
D gene: TRBD2
CDR3 protein: CASSEADGLAEQFF

J gene: TRBJ2-7
V gene: TRBV27
D gene: TRBD2
CDR3 protein: CASSLASGNLNEQYF

J gene: TRBJ2-5
V gene: TRBV11-1
D gene: NA
CDR3 protein: CASSPPGLVRETQYF

J gene: NA
V gene: TRBV4-1
D gene: NA
CDR3 protein: CASSQESSGNSYEQYF

J gene: TRBJ2-2
V gene: TRBV15
D gene: TRBD2
CDR3 protein: CATSGTRDGELFF

J gene: TRBJ2-1
V gene: TRBV5-1
D gene: NA
CDR3 protein: CASSPGPTMSSSSGQGRSNNEQFF

J gene: TRBJ1-5
V gene: TRBV27
D gene: NA
CDR3 protein: CASSLVSPRAGFQPQHF

J gene: TRBJ2-3
V gene: TRBV28
D gene: NA
CDR3 protein: CASSLGGTSTDTQYF

J gene: TRBJ2-1
V gene: TRBV9
D gene: NA
CDR3 protein: CASSNWGIDEQFF

J gene: TRBJ1-2
V gene: TRBV11-2
D gene: NA
CDR3 protein: CASSLDSPYGYTF

J gene: TRBJ2-7
V gene: TRBV5-4
D gene: NA
CDR3 protein: CASSPYGDYEQYF

J gene: TRBJ2-1
V gene: TRBV6-6
D gene: TRBD1
CDR3 protein: CASSSKTGIPYNEQFF

J gene: TRBJ2-7
V gene: TRBV4-1
D gene: TRBD1
CDR3 protein: CASSQDRTGGEQYF

J gene: TRBJ2-3
V gene: TRBV10-1
D gene: NA
CDR3 protein: CASSDRVPTDTQYF

J gene: TRBJ2-5
V gene: TRBV9
D gene: TRBD2
CDR3 protein: CASSEGTSGSVYQETQYF

J gene: TRBJ2-7
V gene: TRBV4-1
D gene: TRBD2
CDR3 protein: CASSARLANSYEQYF

J gene: TRBJ1-1
V gene: TRBV9
D gene: NA
CDR3 protein: CASSPTSRRGIGTEAFF

J gene: TRBJ2-7
V gene: TRBV27
D gene: NA
CDR3 protein: CASSFRDTGPYEQYF

J gene: TRBJ1-3
V gene: TRBV20-1
D gene: NA
CDR3 protein: CSAKTQDTIYF

J gene: TRBJ2-1
V gene: TRBV19
D gene: NA
CDR3 protein: CASSTGLNNEQFF

J gene: TRBJ1-1
V gene: TRBV9
D gene: NA
CDR3 protein: CASSVPVEGSAEAFF

J gene: TRBJ1-1
V gene: TRBV5-1
D gene: TRBD1
CDR3 protein: CASSYTGGLNTEAFF

J gene: TRBJ1-1
V gene: TRBV9
D gene: TRBD1
CDR3 protein: CASSLGGTGKMNTEAFF

J gene: TRBJ2-5
V gene: TRBV5-6
D gene: NA
CDR3 protein: CASSFWRGQETQYF

J gene: TRBJ2-5
V gene: TRBV5-6
D gene: NA
CDR3 protein: CASSLPDRIQETQYF

J gene: TRBJ2-7
V gene: TRBV10-2
D gene: NA
CDR3 protein: CASSGWVSSYEQYF

J gene: TRBJ2-7
V gene: TRBV5-4
D gene: TRBD2
CDR3 protein: CASSGGLAGAHEQYF

J gene: TRBJ2-3
V gene: TRBV7-3
D gene: NA
CDR3 protein: CASSLRSVDTQYF